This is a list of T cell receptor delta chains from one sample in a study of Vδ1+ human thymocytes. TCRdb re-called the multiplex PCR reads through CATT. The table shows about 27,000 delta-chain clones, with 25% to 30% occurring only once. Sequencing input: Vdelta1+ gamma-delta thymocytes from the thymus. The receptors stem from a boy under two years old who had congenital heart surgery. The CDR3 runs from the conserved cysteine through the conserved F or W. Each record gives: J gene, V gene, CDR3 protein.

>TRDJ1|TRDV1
CALGERPSYFRGGFLTDKLIF
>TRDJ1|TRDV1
CALGRTGGSRIIF
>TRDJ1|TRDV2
CACASDTTVYTDKLIF
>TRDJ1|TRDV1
CALGGPGLPTPRGDWGTSGTDKLIF
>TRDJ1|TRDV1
CALGEKKVGGTIPTDKLIF
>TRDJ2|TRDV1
CALGAGPSYFGETRAAQLFF
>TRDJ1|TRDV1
CALGELDSGGYACTDKLIF
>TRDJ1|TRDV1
CALGEGVQGLYKTDRLIF
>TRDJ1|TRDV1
CALGELDYWPSYSIVLGDTRYTDKLIF
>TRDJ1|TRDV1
CALGEDVPIFTGGYASDKPIF
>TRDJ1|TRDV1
CALGELVLGDPYTDKLIF
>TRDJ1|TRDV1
CALGEVSRGGYGKLIF
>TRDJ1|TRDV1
CALGELVDTSGCPLRLIF
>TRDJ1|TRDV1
CALDDYYSGWDNTDKLIF
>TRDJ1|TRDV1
CALGESFYDYADKLIF
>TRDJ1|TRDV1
CALGESTWGIDSDKLIF
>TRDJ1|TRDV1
CALGERVRRVHTDKLIF
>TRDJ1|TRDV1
CALGERGGWFVSDKLIF
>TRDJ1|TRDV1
CALGEHRALPIGVGSTDKLIF
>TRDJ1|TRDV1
CALGESTSGYWGIGNTDKLIF
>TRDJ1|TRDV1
CALGDPGVLGDTSLYTDKLIF
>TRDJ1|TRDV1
CALGEGAGTGGYADKLIF